The rows below give T cell receptor beta chains drawn from one sample of a study of shared clonotypes between healthy human individuals. The method was immunoSEQ multiplex PCR; TCRdb's version includes in-frame clones alone and lacks a portion of them. The sample contains 2 million to 3 million clones, around 94% of which appear only once. Sequenced: naive CD4+ T cells sorted from blood. The receptors were gathered from a man between 18 and 29 years old in good health. Each CDR3 is given with its conserved first and last residue. The D gene is left open where the match is weak. The size of a clone is reported for some rows only, either as once, few or many, or as a class for expanded clones.

len	v_gene	j_gene	d_gene	abundance	CDR3aa	CDR3nt
17	TRBV7-2	TRBJ2-1	TRBD1	-	CASSSQSTGNSYNEQFF	TGTGCCAGCAGCTCTCAATCGACAGGGAACTCCTACAATGAGCAGTTCTTC
14	TRBV19	TRBJ1-6	TRBD1	-	CASSMGQGSSPLHF	TGTGCCAGTAGTATGGGACAGGGGAGTTCACCCCTCCACTTT
16	TRBV27	TRBJ2-7	TRBD1	-	CASSFLPGQGPYEQYF	TGTGCCAGCAGTTTTCTTCCGGGACAGGGACCCTACGAGCAGTACTTC
14	TRBV28	TRBJ2-3	-	-	CASSLYGSSDTQYF	TGTGCCAGCAGTTTATACGGCTCCTCAGATACGCAGTATTTT
14	TRBV5-4	TRBJ2-7	-	-	CASSSTGYSYEQYF	TGTGCCAGCAGCTCCACAGGGTATTCATACGAGCAGTACTTC
14	TRBV18	TRBJ2-7	-	-	CASSSTRGSYEQYF	TGTGCCAGCTCATCCACCAGGGGCTCCTACGAGCAGTACTTC
15	TRBV5-1	TRBJ2-3	-	-	CASSFSGGYTDTQYF	TGCGCCAGCAGCTTTAGTGGAGGTTACACAGATACGCAGTATTTT
16	TRBV2	TRBJ2-2	-	-	CASSEAGLAYPGELFF	TGTGCCAGCAGTGAAGCGGGGCTAGCGTACCCCGGGGAGCTGTTTTTT
13	TRBV5-1	TRBJ2-7	TRBD1	-	CASSSGQGDEQYF	TGCGCCAGCAGTTCCGGACAGGGCGACGAGCAGTACTTC
15	TRBV19	TRBJ1-2	-	once	CASSFQALSNYGYTF	TGTGCCAGTAGTTTCCAGGCCCTCTCTAACTATGGCTACACCTTC
14	TRBV5-5	TRBJ1-2	-	-	CASSLIMVAGYYTF	TGTGCCAGCAGCTTGATCATGGTAGCAGGGTACTACACCTTC
17	TRBV28	TRBJ1-4	-	-	CASSFGQWRAGEEKLFF	TGTGCCAGCAGTTTTGGCCAGTGGAGGGCAGGGGAGGAAAAACTGTTTTTT
15	TRBV5-1	TRBJ2-1	-	-	CASSLESGGHNEQFF	TGCGCCAGCAGCTTGGAATCAGGGGGGCACAATGAGCAGTTCTTC
14	TRBV7-9	TRBJ1-1	-	-	CASSLERVSSEAFF	TGTGCCAGCAGCTTGGAAAGGGTTTCGTCTGAAGCTTTCTTT
16	TRBV6-1	TRBJ2-3	-	-	CASSDEFNWPSDTQYF	TGTGCCAGCAGTGACGAATTTAATTGGCCCTCAGATACGCAGTATTTT
15	TRBV27	TRBJ1-3	-	-	CASSWTGESGNTIYF	TGTGCCAGCAGCTGGACTGGGGAGTCTGGAAACACCATATATTTT
14	TRBV7-9	TRBJ1-6	-	-	CASSLVERNSPLHF	TGTGCCAGCAGCTTAGTTGAGCGTAATTCACCCCTCCACTTT
14	TRBV10-2	TRBJ2-1	TRBD2	-	CASRAGESYNEQFF	TGCGCCAGCAGAGCGGGGGAATCCTACAATGAGCAGTTCTTC
15	TRBV9	TRBJ2-1	TRBD2	-	CASSLAGGEYNEQFF	TGTGCCAGCAGCCTAGCGGGAGGGGAATACAATGAGCAGTTCTTC
15	TRBV19	TRBJ1-1	-	-	CASSTLVGARDEAFF	TGTGCCAGTAGTACCCTCGTAGGGGCGCGGGATGAAGCTTTCTTT